The T cell receptor beta chain described here comes from a study of cytomegalovirus exposure and HLA in healthy donors. Germline V gene lookup returns CDR1 SGHAT and CDR2 FQNNGV. This CDR3 has 16 amino acids. With 2 bases removed from V and 10 bases from J, the gap between germline ends came to 22 bases. The PCR made use of 60 Vbeta and 13 Jbeta primers. This table comes from immunoSEQ multiplex PCR, and its TCRdb copy is limited to in-frame clones, with some not included. In the table there are about 160,000 clones, 75% to 90% of which are singletons. Details on this clone: The antigen is undetermined.

Findings and caveats of the study: In the analysis, some V segments, TRBV6-2 and TRBV6-3 included, were excluded as indistinguishable. In an earlier analysis, about 90% or about 30%: the productive usage of most TCR beta V segments.

The sequencing sample was made of PBMCs. J is TRBJ2-3 and V is TRBV11-2, with TRBD2 as a possible D gene (6 bases). This TCR derives from a woman between 18 and 29 years old in good health and CMV-seronegative. The CDR3, as DNA: TGTGCCAGCAGCTTAAGTACGCGTGGCGGGCAGCGGGCGCAGTATTTT. Translated, it gives CASSLSTRGGQRAQYF.